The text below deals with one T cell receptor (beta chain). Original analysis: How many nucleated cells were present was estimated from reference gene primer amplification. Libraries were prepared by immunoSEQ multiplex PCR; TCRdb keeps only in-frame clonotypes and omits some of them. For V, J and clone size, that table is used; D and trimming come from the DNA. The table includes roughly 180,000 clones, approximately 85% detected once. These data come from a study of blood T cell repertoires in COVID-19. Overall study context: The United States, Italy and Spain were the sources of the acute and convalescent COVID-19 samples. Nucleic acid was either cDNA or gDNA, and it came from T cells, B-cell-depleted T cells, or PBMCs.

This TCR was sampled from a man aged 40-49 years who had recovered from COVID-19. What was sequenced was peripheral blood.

The CDR3 sequence: CATSDGGQLPYEQYF. The CDR3 DNA is TGTGCCACCAGTGATGGGGGACAATTACCCTACGAGCAGTACTTC. The rearrangement uses TRBV24-1 and TRBJ2-7; D may be TRBD1 (6 bases). The CDR3 is made up of 15 amino acids. CDR1 and CDR2 from the germline V gene are KGHDR and SFDVKD. Trimming pared 3 bases from V and 2 bases from J, leaving 13 bases between.